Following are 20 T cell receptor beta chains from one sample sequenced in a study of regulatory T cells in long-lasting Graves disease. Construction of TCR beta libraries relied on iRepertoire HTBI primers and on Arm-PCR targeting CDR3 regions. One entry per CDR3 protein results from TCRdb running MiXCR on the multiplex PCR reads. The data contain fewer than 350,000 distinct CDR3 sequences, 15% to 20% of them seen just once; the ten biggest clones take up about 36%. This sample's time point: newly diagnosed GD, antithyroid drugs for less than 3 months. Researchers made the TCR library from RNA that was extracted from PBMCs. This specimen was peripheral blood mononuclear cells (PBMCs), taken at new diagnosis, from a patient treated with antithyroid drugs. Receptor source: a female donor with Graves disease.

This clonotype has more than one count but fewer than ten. The CDR3 spells CASSLSAPGTLQETQYF. CDR3 in DNA: TGTGCCAGCAGCCTAAGCGCCCCCGGGACATTGCAAGAGACCCAGTACTTC. This chain connects TRBV7-2 to TRBJ2-5; a possible D gene is TRBD1 (6 bases). Looked up from germline, CDR1 is SGHTA and CDR2 is FQGNSA. This CDR3 region has 17 residues. Trimming stripped 5 bases from V and 2 bases from J, with 21 bases between.

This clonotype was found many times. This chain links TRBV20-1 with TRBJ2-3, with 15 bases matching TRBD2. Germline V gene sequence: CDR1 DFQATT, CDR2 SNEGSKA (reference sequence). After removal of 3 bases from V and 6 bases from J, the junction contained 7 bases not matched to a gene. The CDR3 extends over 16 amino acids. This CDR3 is CSARGGTSGRWDTQYF. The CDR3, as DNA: TGCAGTGCTAGGGGAGGGACTAGCGGGAGGTGGGATACGCAGTATTTT.

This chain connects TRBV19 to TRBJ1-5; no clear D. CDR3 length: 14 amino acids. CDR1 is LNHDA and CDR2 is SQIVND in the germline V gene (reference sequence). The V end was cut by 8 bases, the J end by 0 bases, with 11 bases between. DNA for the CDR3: TGTGCCAGTCATAAACCGGTTAGCAATCAGCCCCAGCATTTT. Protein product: CASHKPVSNQPQHF.

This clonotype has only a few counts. The CDR3 DNA is TGTGCCAGCAGCCGTCCGGGGCACAATAATTCACCCCTCCACTTT. Translating it yields CASSRPGHNNSPLHF. The V call is TRBV7-9, the J call TRBJ1-6; tentative D call: TRBD1 (5 bases). CDR1 is SEHNR, CDR2 FQNEAQ, per germline (reference sequence). The CDR3 is 15 residues long. V was cut by 5 bases and J by 5 bases, with 13 bases left in between.

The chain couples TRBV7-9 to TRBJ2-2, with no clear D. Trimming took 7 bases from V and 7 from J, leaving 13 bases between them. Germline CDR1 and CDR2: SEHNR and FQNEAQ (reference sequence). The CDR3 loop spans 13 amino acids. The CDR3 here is CASTLGLNGELFF. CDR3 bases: TGTGCCAGCACCCTAGGGCTAAACGGGGAGCTGTTTTTT.

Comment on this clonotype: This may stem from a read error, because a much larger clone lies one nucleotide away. CDR3 sequence reads: CAWSFWTGYEQYF. The CDR3 region has the DNA TGTGCCTGGAGTTTCTGGACAGGGTACGAGCAGTACTTC. The V call is TRBV30, the J call TRBJ2-7; 8 positions agree with TRBD1. The junction had 4 bases not matched to a gene; V was cut back by 2 bases and J by 4 bases. The CDR3 covers 13 residues. From germline, CDR1 is GTSNPN and CDR2 SVGIG (reference sequence).

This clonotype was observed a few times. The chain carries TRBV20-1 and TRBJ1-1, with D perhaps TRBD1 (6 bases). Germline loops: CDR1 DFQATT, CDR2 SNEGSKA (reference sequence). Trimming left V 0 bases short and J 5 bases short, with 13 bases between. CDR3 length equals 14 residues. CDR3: CSAREKGRGTEAFF. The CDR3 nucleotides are TGCAGTGCTAGAGAAAAGGGCAGGGGAACTGAAGCTTTCTTT.

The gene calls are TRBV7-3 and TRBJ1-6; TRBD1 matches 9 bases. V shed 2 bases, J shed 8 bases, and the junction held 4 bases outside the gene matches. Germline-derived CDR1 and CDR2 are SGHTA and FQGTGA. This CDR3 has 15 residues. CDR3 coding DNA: TGTGCCAGCAGCTTATTGGGACAGGGCTATTCACCCCTCCACTTT. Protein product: CASSLLGQGYSPLHF.

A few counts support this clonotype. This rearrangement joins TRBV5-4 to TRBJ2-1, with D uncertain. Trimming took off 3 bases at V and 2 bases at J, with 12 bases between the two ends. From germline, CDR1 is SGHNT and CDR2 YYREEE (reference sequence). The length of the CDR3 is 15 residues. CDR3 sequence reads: CASSSLLTTYNEQFF. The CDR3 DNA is TGTGCCAGCAGCTCCCTACTAACCACCTACAATGAGCAGTTCTTC.

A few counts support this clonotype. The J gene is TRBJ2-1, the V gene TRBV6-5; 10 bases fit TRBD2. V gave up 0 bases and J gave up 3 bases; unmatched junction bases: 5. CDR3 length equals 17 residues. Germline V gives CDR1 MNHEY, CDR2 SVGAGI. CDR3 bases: TGTGCCAGCAGTTACTCGTCCCTAGCGGGAGTCTACAATGAGCAGTTCTTC. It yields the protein CASSYSSLAGVYNEQFF.

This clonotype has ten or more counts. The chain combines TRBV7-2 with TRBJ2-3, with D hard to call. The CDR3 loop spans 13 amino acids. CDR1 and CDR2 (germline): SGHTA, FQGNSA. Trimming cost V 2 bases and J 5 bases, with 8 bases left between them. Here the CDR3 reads CASSLTSIDTQYF. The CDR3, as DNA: TGTGCCAGCAGCTTAACATCTATAGATACGCAGTATTTT.

Here the CDR3 reads CATSDRGTQETQYF. CDR3 in DNA: TGTGCCACCAGTGACCGCGGAACTCAAGAGACCCAGTACTTC. This sequence joins TRBV24-1 and TRBJ2-5; the D is unclear. Per germline, CDR1 KGHDR and CDR2 SFDVKD. V lost 4 bases and J 2 bases, leaving 10 bases between the germline ends. This CDR3 has 14 residues.

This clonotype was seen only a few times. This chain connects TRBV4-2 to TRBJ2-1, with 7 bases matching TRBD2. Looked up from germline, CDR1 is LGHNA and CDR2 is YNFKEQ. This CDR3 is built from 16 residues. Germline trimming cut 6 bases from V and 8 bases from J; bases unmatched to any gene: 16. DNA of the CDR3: TGTGCCAGCAGACCCCTGGGGCGCGGGAGATCCCATGAGCAGTTCTTC. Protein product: CASRPLGRGRSHEQFF.

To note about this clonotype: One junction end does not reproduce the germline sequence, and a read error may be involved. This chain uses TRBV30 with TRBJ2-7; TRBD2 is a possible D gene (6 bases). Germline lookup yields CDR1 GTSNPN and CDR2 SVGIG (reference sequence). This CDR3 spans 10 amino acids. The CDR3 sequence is CAWSGGVWFF. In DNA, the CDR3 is TGTGCCTGGAGTGGCGGGGTCTGGTTCTTC.

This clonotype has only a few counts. CDR3: CASSPPGQGNDEQYF. Written as DNA, the CDR3 is TGTGCCAGCTCACCACCTGGACAGGGTAACGACGAGCAGTACTTC. The rearrangement uses TRBV18 and TRBJ2-7; 8 bases line up with TRBD1. Germline V gene sequence: CDR1 KGHSH, CDR2 LQKENI. V shed 0 bases and J 5 bases; nucleotides not matched to a gene: 6. CDR3 length: 15 amino acids.

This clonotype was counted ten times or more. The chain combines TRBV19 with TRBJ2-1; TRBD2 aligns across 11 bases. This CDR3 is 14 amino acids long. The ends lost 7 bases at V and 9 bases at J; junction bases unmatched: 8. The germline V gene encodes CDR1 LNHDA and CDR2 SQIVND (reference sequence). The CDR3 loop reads CASKLAGEYGEQFF. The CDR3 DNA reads TGTGCCAGTAAACTAGCGGGAGAATACGGTGAGCAGTTCTTC.

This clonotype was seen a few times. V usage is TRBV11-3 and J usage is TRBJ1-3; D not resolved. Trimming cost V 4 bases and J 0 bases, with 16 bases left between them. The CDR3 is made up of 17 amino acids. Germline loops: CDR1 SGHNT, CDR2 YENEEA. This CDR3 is CASSSGVVSISGNTIYF. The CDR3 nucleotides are TGTGCCAGCAGCTCCGGCGTGGTCTCCATCTCTGGAAACACCATATATTTT.

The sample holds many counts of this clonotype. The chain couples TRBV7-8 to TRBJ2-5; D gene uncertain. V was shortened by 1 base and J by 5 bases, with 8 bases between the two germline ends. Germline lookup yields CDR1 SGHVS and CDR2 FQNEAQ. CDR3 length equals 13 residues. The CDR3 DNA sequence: TGTGCCAGCAGCTTAGACCAGGAGGAGACCCAGTACTTC. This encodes CASSLDQEETQYF.

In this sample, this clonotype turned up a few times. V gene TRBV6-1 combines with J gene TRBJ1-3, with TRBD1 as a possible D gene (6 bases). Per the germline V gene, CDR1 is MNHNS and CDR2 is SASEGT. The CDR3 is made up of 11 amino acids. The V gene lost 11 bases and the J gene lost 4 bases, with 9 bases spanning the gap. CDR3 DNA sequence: TGTGCCGCCGGACAGGGAAACACCATATATTTT. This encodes CAAGQGNTIYF.

CDR3 region: CASIPSATSSYNEQFF. The CDR3 nucleotides are TGTGCCAGCATACCTAGCGCTACCAGCTCCTACAATGAGCAGTTCTTC. The J gene is TRBJ2-1, the V gene TRBV5-5, with D possibly TRBD2 on 6 matching bases. Per the germline V gene, CDR1 is SGHKS and CDR2 is YYEKEE (reference sequence). The germline V and J ends were trimmed by 6 bases and 0 bases, with 16 bases remaining between them. The CDR3 consists of 16 residues.